The 12 T cell receptor beta chains listed next were all sequenced from one sample in a study of OX40 agonist ivuxolimab in advanced cancers. Data came from immunoSEQ multiplex PCR; TCRdb stores just in-frame clones and leaves some out. The sample has about 80,000 clones, roughly 90% seen once; the top ten hold more than 0.6%. The sample was CD4+ or CD8+ T cells sorted from blood, taken in a trial of the OX40 agonist ivuxolimab. These receptors came from an adult with an advanced solid tumor such as melanoma, head and neck, liver or kidney cancer.

This clone was recorded only once. V usage is TRBV5-6 and J usage is TRBJ2-3, with a tentative D call TRBD2 (6 bases). This CDR3 is 17 amino acids long. Germline-derived CDR1 and CDR2 are SGHDT and YYEEEE. V was shortened by 4 bases and J by 0 bases, with 18 bases between the two germline ends. The chain's CDR3 is CASSPRGTPTSTDTQYF. The CDR3 nucleotides read TGTGCCAGCAGCCCACGGGGGACCCCAACTAGCACAGATACGCAGTATTTT.

The chain carries TRBV7-8 and TRBJ2-1; D is possibly TRBD1 or TRBD2 (5 bases each). V lost 1 base, J lost 6 bases, and 16 bases lay in between. This CDR3 spans 16 amino acids. The V gene's germline CDR1 is SGHVS and CDR2 FQNEAQ. CDR3: CASSLEKGRGPNEQFF. The CDR3 nucleotides are TGTGCCAGCAGCTTAGAAAAGGGGAGAGGCCCCAATGAGCAGTTCTTC.

V is TRBV6-5 and J is TRBJ1-5; D remains unclear. The V gene lost 6 bases and the J gene lost 6 bases, with 12 bases spanning the gap. Germline values: CDR1 MNHEY, CDR2 SVGAGI. The CDR3 spans 13 residues. The CDR3 DNA reads as TGTGCCAGCAGGCCCCGGGTAGGTCAGCCCCAGCATTTT. It specifies CASRPRVGQPQHF.

The V gene is TRBV9, the J gene TRBJ1-4; D gene unclear. CDR1 is SGDLS and CDR2 is YYNGEE in the germline V gene. The CDR3 covers 15 residues. The germline V and J ends were trimmed by 0 bases and 4 bases, with 10 bases remaining between them. The CDR3 DNA reads TGTGCCAGCAGCGTAGAGGTTGGGCTTAATGAAAAACTGTTTTTT. Amino acids: CASSVEVGLNEKLFF.

This clone has just one count. The CDR3, as DNA: TGCGCCAGCAGCCGATCAACCGACGCGGTCTCTGGAAACACCATATATTTT. Its translation is CASSRSTDAVSGNTIYF. The V call is TRBV4-1, the J call TRBJ1-3; no clear D. Per germline, CDR1 MGHRA and CDR2 YSYEKL. Trimming removed 4 bases at V and 0 bases at J, with 16 bases between. CDR3 size: 17 residues.

The chain couples TRBV2 to TRBJ2-4; the D call may be TRBD1 or TRBD2 (6 bases each). CDR3 length equals 14 residues. V was pared by 2 bases and J by 6 bases, with 11 bases between. Germline loops: CDR1 SNHLY, CDR2 FYNNEI. This chain's CDR3 is CASSETGARNIQYF. CDR3 coding DNA: TGTGCCAGCAGTGAAACGGGGGCAAGAAACATTCAGTACTTC.

The V gene is TRBV6-1, the J gene TRBJ1-5; D ambiguous. This CDR3 is built from 14 residues. CDR1 and CDR2 from the germline V gene are MNHNS and SASEGT. With 2 bases removed from V and 8 bases from J, the gap between germline ends came to 13 bases. In DNA, the CDR3 is TGTGCCAGCAGTGAACATGTCCAGGAGGAGCCCCAGCATTTT. Translation: CASSEHVQEEPQHF.

The chain is built from TRBV30 and TRBJ1-5; D might be TRBD1 (5 bases). Germline V lookup: CDR1 GTSNPN, CDR2 SVGIG (reference sequence). The CDR3 length is 13 residues. The ends were cut back, 0 bases at V and 7 bases at J, with 10 bases in the middle. The CDR3 sequence: CAWSVGGKQPQHF. As DNA, the CDR3 is TGTGCCTGGAGTGTTGGGGGAAAACAGCCCCAGCATTTT.

This clone was detected once. CDR3 bases: TGTGCCAGCAGCTCGGGACAATACACCGGGGAGCTGTTTTTT. Its translation is CASSSGQYTGELFF. The rearrangement uses TRBV5-8 and TRBJ2-2; a weak D match, TRBD1 (6 bases). The V gene lost 3 bases and the J gene lost 3 bases, with 9 bases spanning the gap. Germline values: CDR1 SGHTS, CDR2 YDEGEE. This CDR3 has 14 residues.

The J gene is TRBJ2-4, the V gene TRBV12-5; D remains unclear. The ends were cut back, 0 bases at V and 0 bases at J, with 6 bases in the middle. This CDR3 has 15 residues. Germline-derived CDR1 and CDR2 are LGHNT and FRNRAP. CDR3 bases: TGTGCTAGTGGTTTGGTACGGCTAGCCAAAAACATTCAGTACTTC. Protein sequence: CASGLVRLAKNIQYF.

The chain links TRBV6-1 to TRBJ2-7; the D gene is possibly TRBD2 (6 bases). The CDR3 has 15 residues. Looked up from germline, CDR1 is MNHNS and CDR2 is SASEGT. Trimming left V 3 bases short and J 3 bases short, with 15 bases between. DNA of the CDR3: TGTGCCAGCAGTGATGGAGGGCTCGGCTACTACGAGCAGTACTTC. This encodes CASSDGGLGYYEQYF.

J is TRBJ1-3 and V is TRBV4-2; D might be TRBD1 (5 bases). Germline values: CDR1 LGHNA, CDR2 YNFKEQ. This CDR3 is built from 17 residues. The V end lost 3 bases, the J end lost 0 bases, and 15 bases lay between the germline ends. CDR3 nucleotides: TGTGCCAGCAGCCACCCCTTGGGGGGGAGCTCTGGAAACACCATATATTTT. Its translation: CASSHPLGGSSGNTIYF.